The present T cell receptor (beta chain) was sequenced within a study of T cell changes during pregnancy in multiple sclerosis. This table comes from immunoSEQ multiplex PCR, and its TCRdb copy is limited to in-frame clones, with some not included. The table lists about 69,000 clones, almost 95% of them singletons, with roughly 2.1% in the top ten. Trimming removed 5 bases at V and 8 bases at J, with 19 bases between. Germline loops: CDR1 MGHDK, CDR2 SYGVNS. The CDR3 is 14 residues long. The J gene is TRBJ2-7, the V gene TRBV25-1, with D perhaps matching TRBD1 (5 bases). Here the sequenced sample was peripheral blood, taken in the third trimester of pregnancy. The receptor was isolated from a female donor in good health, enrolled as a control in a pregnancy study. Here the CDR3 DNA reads TGTGCCAGCAGTCGAAGGACACCGCTTGGGAAGCAGTACTTC. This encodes CASSRRTPLGKQYF.